Below, 30 T cell receptor beta chains from the same sample are listed, as sequenced in a study of T cell responses to AZD1222 COVID-19 vaccine (dated by TCRdb to about 2021). In the paper's terms, the time point label means: baseline before first vaccination. To prepare the library, the immunoSEQ multiplex PCR assay was applied. In TCRdb, the immuneACCESS table is reduced to in-frame sequences with V and J assigned. These tables do not hold every clone; where another copy was compared, an unresolved V gene accounts for under half, and the others remain unexplained. Recorded for this sample are 130,000 to 150,000 clones; under 95% of them occurred a single time. The ten most abundant clones make up roughly 2% of the sample. This sample comprised peripheral blood, obtained on day 0 of AZD1222 vaccination. Receptors were obtained from an adult in good health.

The V call is TRBV5-5, the J call TRBJ2-7; TRBD1 matches at 9 bases. V dropped 0 bases and J dropped 5; count of bases not matched to a gene: 6. The CDR3 is made up of 15 amino acids. Germline loops: CDR1 SGHKS, CDR2 YYEKEE (reference sequence). The CDR3 protein is CASSLVGTGQNEQYF. CDR3 DNA: TGTGCCAGCAGCTTGGTGGGGACAGGGCAAAACGAGCAGTACTTC.

This clone was detected once. V and J are TRBV11-2 and TRBJ1-1; 7 bases agree with TRBD1. This CDR3 spans 17 amino acids. The V gene end was trimmed by 4 bases and the J gene end by 1 base; junction bases not matched to a gene: 12. Germline CDR1 and CDR2: SGHAT and FQNNGV. Here the CDR3 reads CASSSSIYGTANTEAFF. In DNA, the CDR3 is TGTGCCAGCAGCTCAAGTATATACGGGACAGCGAACACTGAAGCTTTCTTT.

The V call is TRBV5-6, the J call TRBJ1-2, with a possible D match to TRBD1 (6 bases). The germline V and J ends were trimmed by 1 base and 7 bases, with 11 bases remaining between them. Germline-derived CDR1 and CDR2 are SGHDT and YYEEEE. This CDR3 has 13 residues. CDR3 in amino acids: CASSLRTESGYTF. The CDR3 nucleotides read TGTGCCAGCAGCTTGAGGACAGAATCTGGCTACACCTTC.

This clone was found a few times. The gene calls are TRBV6-4 and TRBJ2-1, with 9 bases aligning to TRBD1. The germline gives CDR1 MRHNA, CDR2 SNTAGT. V shed 8 bases and J 6 bases; nucleotides not matched to a gene: 5. The CDR3 is 13 residues long. CDR3 residues: CASGTGNFNEQFF. The DNA for the CDR3 is TGTGCCAGCGGGACAGGGAATTTCAATGAGCAGTTCTTC.

This chain uses TRBV6-5 with TRBJ1-4; D unresolved. This CDR3 comprises 14 residues. Between the trimmed V and J ends, which lost 8 bases and 2 bases, there was a span of 12 bases. Per the germline V gene, CDR1 is MNHEY and CDR2 is SVGAGI. The DNA for the CDR3 is TGTGCCAGCCAGACTCCGTGGACTAATGAAAAACTGTTTTTT. Its translation: CASQTPWTNEKLFF.

This clone appeared once. The chain has TRBV5-8 and TRBJ1-3, with TRBD1 matching over 9 bases. The CDR3 is 15 residues long. CDR1 is SGHTS and CDR2 is YDEGEE in the germline V gene. The V segment lost 2 bases and the J segment 4 bases; nucleotides outside the gene matches: 4. The CDR3 DNA follows: TGTGCCAGCAGCTTACAGGGGGCGATGGGAAACACCATATATTTT. Translation gives CASSLQGAMGNTIYF.

The V gene is TRBV6-1, the J gene TRBJ1-2, with a tentative D call TRBD1 (6 bases). V shed 2 bases and J shed 6 bases, with 10 bases lying between them. Germline assignment: CDR1 MNHNS and CDR2 SASEGT. This CDR3 is built from 13 residues. The CDR3 bases are TGTGCCAGCAGTGAAATGAGGGGGAATGGCTACACCTTC. Translated, it gives CASSEMRGNGYTF.

V gene TRBV18 combines with J gene TRBJ2-7, with 9 bases fitting TRBD1. The germline gives CDR1 KGHSH, CDR2 LQKENI. The CDR3 is made up of 15 amino acids. Trimming took 6 bases from V and 1 from J; bases not matched to a gene: 7. The chain's CDR3 is CASSHPGQGSYEQYF. DNA for the CDR3: TGTGCCAGCTCTCACCCGGGACAGGGATCCTACGAGCAGTACTTC.

The V and J genes are TRBV29-1 and TRBJ2-1; maybe TRBD2 (5 bases). Germline CDR1 reads SQVTM; CDR2 reads ANQGSEA. The CDR3 runs to 12 residues. V was clipped by 7 bases and J by 6 bases, with 13 bases between them. The CDR3 DNA is TGCAGCGGCCGACGGGAAGGCAATGAGCAGTTCTTC. Its translation is CSGRREGNEQFF.

The chain links TRBV2 to TRBJ1-1; possible D gene TRBD1, 5 bases. This CDR3 spans 15 amino acids. V was shortened by 5 bases and J by 3 bases, with 16 bases between the two germline ends. The germline CDR1 and CDR2 sequences are SNHLY and FYNNEI. The DNA for the CDR3 is TGTGCCAGCAGTTGGCAGGGTAGATCGGACACTGAAGCTTTCTTT. It translates to CASSWQGRSDTEAFF.

V gene TRBV5-6 combines with J gene TRBJ2-7, with D maybe TRBD1 (6 bases). In germline, CDR1 is SGHDT, CDR2 YYEEEE. The CDR3 loop spans 13 amino acids. V shed 0 bases and J shed 7 bases, with 11 bases lying between them. The CDR3 sequence is CASSLAPRGEQYF. For the CDR3, the DNA is TGTGCCAGCAGCTTGGCCCCCAGGGGTGAGCAGTACTTC.

The chain carries TRBV2 and TRBJ2-7; D is ambiguous. The CDR3 contains 15 residues. V was cut by 3 bases and J by 2 bases, with 14 bases left in between. Germline CDR1 SNHLY, CDR2 FYNNEI. The CDR3 sequence: CASSDPPGSAYEQYF. DNA of the CDR3: TGTGCCAGCAGTGACCCCCCGGGTTCCGCCTACGAGCAGTACTTC.

In its sample, this clone was seen once. This CDR3 is CASSRTGGSEGYTF. In DNA form, the CDR3 reads TGTGCCAGCAGCCGGACAGGGGGATCGGAGGGCTACACCTTC. V is TRBV3-1 (or the pseudogene TRBV3-2) and J is TRBJ1-2, with 10 bases aligning to TRBD1. This CDR3 contains 14 residues. Germline V gene sequence: CDR1 LGHDT, CDR2 YNNKEL (reference sequence). The V segment lost 4 bases and the J segment 8 bases; nucleotides outside the gene matches: 7.

This sequence joins TRBV18 and TRBJ2-5; D may be TRBD1 or TRBD2 (6 bases each). V was pared by 4 bases and J by 1 base, with 7 bases between. The length of the CDR3 is 13 residues. Germline V gene data show CDR1 as KGHSH and CDR2 as LQKENI. The CDR3 DNA follows: TGTGCCAGCTCACGGGGGGCCCAAGAGACCCAGTACTTC. Translation gives CASSRGAQETQYF. The whole variable domain, remainder taken from reference TRBV18 and TRBJ2-5, is NAGVMQNPRHLVRRRGQEARLRCSPMKGHSHVYWYRQLPEEGLKFMVYLQKENIIDESGMPKERFSAEFPKEGPSILRIQQVVRGDSAAYFCASSRGAQETQYFGPGTRLLVL.

The rearrangement uses TRBV6-1 and TRBJ2-7; no clear D. In germline, CDR1 is MNHNS, CDR2 SASEGT. The length of the CDR3 is 15 residues. Trimming shortened V by 2 bases and J by 0 bases, and 11 bases separated the two germline ends. Here the CDR3 reads CASSEMQAISYEQYF. The CDR3, as DNA: TGTGCCAGCAGTGAAATGCAGGCTATCTCCTACGAGCAGTACTTC.

Only a few counts were recorded for this clone. The chain combines TRBV2 with TRBJ2-3; D is ambiguous. V was trimmed by 6 bases and J by 4 bases, leaving 17 bases between them. Germline V gene lookup returns CDR1 SNHLY and CDR2 FYNNEI. The CDR3 has 15 residues. The CDR3 sequence: CASSLRVGIADTQYF. CDR3 in DNA: TGTGCCAGCAGCCTCCGGGTTGGGATCGCAGATACGCAGTATTTT. The full variable domain, completed using reference TRBV2 and TRBJ2-3, is EPEVTQTPSHQVTQMGQEVILRCVPISNHLYFYWYRQILGQKVEFLVSFYNNEISEKSEIFDDQFSVERPDGSNFTLKIRSTKLEDSAMYFCASSLRVGIADTQYFGPGTRLTVL.

J is TRBJ2-2 and V is TRBV5-1, with D possibly being TRBD1 or TRBD2 (5 bases each). Germline V gives CDR1 SGHRS, CDR2 YFSETQ. V was trimmed by 5 bases and J by 2 bases, leaving 10 bases between them. The CDR3 runs to 14 residues. The CDR3 reads CASRWDHNTGELFF. CDR3 in DNA: TGCGCCAGCAGGTGGGACCATAACACCGGGGAGCTGTTTTTT.

V gene TRBV7-2 combines with J gene TRBJ1-2; D unclear. The V end lost 7 bases, the J end lost 5 bases, and 20 bases lay between the germline ends. The CDR3 sequence is 15 residues long. Germline-derived CDR1 and CDR2 are SGHTA and FQGNSA. CDR3 coding DNA: TGTGCCAGCAACTCCCCCAGCTACTGGTCTTATGGCTACACCTTC. Translating gives CASNSPSYWSYGYTF.

This clone has a single count. This chain uses TRBV12-3 or TRBV12-4 with TRBJ1-5; no firm D call. The CDR3 extends over 13 amino acids. V was trimmed by 7 bases and J by 7 bases, leaving 14 bases between them. This CDR3 reads CASTTGNWQPQHF. The CDR3 DNA sequence: TGTGCCAGCACCACGGGGAACTGGCAGCCCCAGCATTTT.

The chain joins TRBV7-2 to TRBJ1-3, with D possibly matching TRBD1 (6 bases). Germline values: CDR1 SGHTA, CDR2 FQGNSA. V was pared by 5 bases and J by 2 bases, with 19 bases between. CDR3 length: 17 amino acids. Here the CDR3 reads CASSPTGHPSAGNTIYF. The DNA of the CDR3 is TGTGCCAGCAGCCCCACAGGGCACCCTAGCGCTGGAAACACCATATATTTT.

The chain has TRBV9 and TRBJ1-1; D is undetermined. CDR3 size: 15 residues. Per the germline V gene, CDR1 is SGDLS and CDR2 is YYNGEE. Trimming left V 2 bases short and J 1 base short, with 12 bases between. CDR3 sequence: CASSVDGRPNTEAFF. The CDR3 bases are TGTGCCAGCAGCGTCGACGGACGGCCGAACACTGAAGCTTTCTTT. Drawing the rest from reference TRBV9 and TRBJ1-1, the complete variable domain is DSGVTQTPKHLITATGQRVTLRCSPRSGDLSVYWYQQSLDQGLQFLIQYYNGEERAKGNILERFSAQQFPDLHSELNLSSLELGDSALYFCASSVDGRPNTEAFFGQGTRLTVV.

The chain recombines TRBV6-5 with TRBJ2-7; D unresolved. The CDR3 is 15 residues long. With 0 bases removed from V and 6 bases from J, the gap between germline ends came to 15 bases. Per the germline V gene, CDR1 is MNHEY and CDR2 is SVGAGI. The CDR3 sequence is CASSYSHLNRAEQYF. CDR3 in DNA: TGTGCCAGCAGTTACTCACACCTCAACAGAGCCGAGCAGTACTTC.

This clone was found once. This chain links TRBV18 with TRBJ2-1; TRBD1 is a possible D gene (6 bases). Trimming removed 6 bases at V and 4 bases at J, with 16 bases between. CDR1 is KGHSH, CDR2 LQKENI, per germline. The CDR3 is 15 residues long. The CDR3: CASSLETGDYNEQFF. DNA for the CDR3: TGTGCCAGCTCCCTTGAGACAGGTGATTACAATGAGCAGTTCTTC.

This rearrangement joins TRBV7-9 to TRBJ1-5; D is perhaps TRBD1 (6 bases). CDR3 length: 14 residues. The germline CDR1 and CDR2 sequences are SEHNR and FQNEAQ (reference sequence). Trimming stripped 0 bases from V and 7 bases from J, with 10 bases between. CDR3 DNA: TGTGCCAGCAGCTTAGCAGGGGGGGCCCAGCCCCAGCATTTT. Amino acids: CASSLAGGAQPQHF.

This clone showed up just once. The rearrangement joins TRBV10-3 to TRBJ1-2; 10 bases are shared with TRBD1. CDR3 length: 16 amino acids. Germline CDR1 reads ENHRY; CDR2 reads SYGVKD. Trimming at V came to 0 bases and at J to 7 bases, leaving 8 bases not matched to a gene. The CDR3 DNA reads TGTGCCATCAGTGAGTCGGCGAGACAGGGGGCTTTTGGCTACACCTTC. This gives the protein CAISESARQGAFGYTF.

This clone was seen a single time. CDR3 residues: CASSLNLAGVVGMEQFF. CDR3 DNA: TGTGCCAGCAGCTTAAATCTCGCGGGGGTCGTGGGGATGGAGCAGTTCTTC. The rearrangement uses TRBV7-9 and TRBJ2-1, with 7 bases identical to TRBD2. CDR1 and CDR2 from the germline V gene are SEHNR and FQNEAQ (reference sequence). CDR3 length: 17 residues. After removal of 2 bases from V and 10 bases from J, the junction contained 17 bases not matched to a gene.

CDR3 region: CASKPPGPSYEQYF. The CDR3 bases are TGTGCCAGCAAGCCTCCAGGGCCCTCCTACGAGCAGTACTTC. This chain links TRBV27 with TRBJ2-7, with a weak D call TRBD1 (5 bases). The germline V gene has CDR1 MNHEY and CDR2 SMNVEV (reference sequence). CDR3 size: 14 residues. V lost 7 bases and J lost 0, with 13 bases in between.

V usage is TRBV25-1 and J usage is TRBJ2-1; a possible D gene is TRBD1 (7 bases). Germline assignment: CDR1 MGHDK and CDR2 SYGVNS. This CDR3 is built from 16 residues. The V gene lost 0 bases and the J gene lost 7 bases, with 16 bases spanning the gap. The CDR3 DNA reads TGTGCCAGCAGTGAATATGGAGGGGGCGCAAAGAATGAGCAGTTCTTC. This encodes CASSEYGGGAKNEQFF.

This chain joins TRBV7-2 and TRBJ1-2, with D possibly TRBD1 on 6 matching bases. CDR3 size: 14 residues. Trimming pared 4 bases from V and 3 bases from J, leaving 12 bases between. Germline values: CDR1 SGHTA, CDR2 FQGNSA. This CDR3 is CASSSWGAYYGYTF. The CDR3, as DNA: TGTGCCAGCAGCTCTTGGGGGGCTTACTATGGCTACACCTTC.

This chain joins TRBV6-5 and TRBJ1-2, with D perhaps matching TRBD1 (5 bases). Germline assignment: CDR1 MNHEY and CDR2 SVGAGI. The CDR3 has 13 amino acids. Between the trimmed V and J ends, which lost 4 bases and 8 bases, there was a span of 14 bases. The CDR3 protein is CASSWGEFGGYTF. The CDR3 DNA reads as TGTGCCAGCAGTTGGGGGGAATTCGGAGGCTACACCTTC.